These 28 T cell receptor beta chains were all obtained from the same sample, sequenced in a study of T cells after yellow fever vaccination (dated by TCRdb to between 2018 and 2021). Taken with the paper, the label for treatment or condition translates to: live attenuated yellow fever vaccine strain. Library preparation used 5' RACE. The run used an Illumina HiSeq 2500. TCRdb ran its own pipeline on the public reads, namely fastp trimming at Q25 and MiXCR clone calling, and kept in-frame beta chains. Under each unique CDR3 protein, matching rows form one entry showing the most common genes and DNA. Within this sample are 450,000 to 600,000 distinct CDR3 sequences, with roughly 14% of them counted one time only. Clones ranked in the top ten supply about 14% of the sample. The material sequenced was PBMCs, taken on the day of the yellow fever booster vaccination. All receptors derive from a man aged 25-45 years who received the YFV17D yellow fever vaccine.

The chain carries TRBV5-6 and TRBJ2-5; 10 bases are a match to TRBD1. In germline, CDR1 is SGHDT, CDR2 YYEEEE. The ends lost 6 bases at V and 5 bases at J; junction bases unmatched: 10. The CDR3 is 15 amino acids. CDR3 bases: TGTGCCAGCATCCTGGGACAGGGGAATATGGAGACCCAGTACTTC. Translation: CASILGQGNMETQYF.

The chain carries TRBV19 and TRBJ2-2, with D perhaps being TRBD1 or TRBD2 (5 bases each). This CDR3 comprises 14 residues. With 7 bases removed from V and 4 bases from J, the gap between germline ends came to 13 bases. Germline CDR1 is LNHDA and CDR2 is SQIVND (reference sequence). As DNA, the CDR3 is TGTGCCAGTAACGGGGACCTGGGCACCGGGGAGCTGTTTTTT. Translating gives CASNGDLGTGELFF.

This clonotype was observed a few times. The chain recombines TRBV20-1 with TRBJ2-1; D might be TRBD2 (5 bases). Germline V gene data show CDR1 as DFQATT and CDR2 as SNEGSKA (reference sequence). CDR3 length equals 15 residues. The CDR3 here is CSTRGGRSSYNEQFF. For the CDR3, the DNA is TGCAGCACGAGAGGTGGGAGAAGCTCCTACAATGAGCAGTTCTTC.

The chain carries TRBV4-3 and TRBJ2-1; the match to TRBD1 covers 7 bases. CDR3 length: 19 residues. Germline assignment: CDR1 LGHNA and CDR2 YSLEER. J gave up 3 bases and V 0 bases, and 14 bases lay outside the gene matches. The CDR3 here is CASSQDGSGQRPIYNEQFF. The CDR3 nucleotides read TGCGCCAGCAGCCAAGATGGTTCGGGACAGCGGCCGATCTACAATGAGCAGTTCTTC.

This clonotype was observed a few times. CDR3 nucleotide sequence: TGCGCCAGCAGCCCCCGGACAGGGGGCATAGAAAAACTGTTTTTT. As protein: CASSPRTGGIEKLFF. The chain couples TRBV5-1 to TRBJ1-4; TRBD1 agrees at 11 bases. The CDR3 has 15 amino acids. The germline gives CDR1 SGHRS, CDR2 YFSETQ. J gave up 8 bases and V 4 bases, and 7 bases lay outside the gene matches. Combining the CDR3 with reference TRBV5-1 and TRBJ1-4 gives the whole variable domain KAGVTQTPRYLIKTRGQQVTLSCSPISGHRSVSWYQQTPGQGLQFLFEYFSETQRNKGNFPGRFSGRQFSNSRSEMNVSTLELGDSALYLCASSPRTGGIEKLFFGSGTQLSVL.

A few counts support this clonotype. The chain couples TRBV5-1 to TRBJ1-1; the D gene is possibly TRBD1 (5 bases). V dropped 0 bases and J dropped 1 base, with 7 bases sitting between them. Germline V lookup: CDR1 SGHRS, CDR2 YFSETQ. This CDR3 is built from 14 residues. CDR3 amino acids: CASSLAGPNTEAFF. Here the CDR3 DNA reads TGCGCCAGCAGCTTGGCGGGACCGAACACTGAAGCTTTCTTT.

This clonotype came up a few times. CDR3 in DNA: TGCAGTGCCCTAGATTCGAACACCGGGGAGCTGTTTTTT. This sequence encodes CSALDSNTGELFF. J is TRBJ2-2 and V is TRBV20-1; D ambiguous. This CDR3 spans 13 amino acids. The germline V gene encodes CDR1 DFQATT and CDR2 SNEGSKA (reference sequence). V lost 6 bases to trimming and J lost 0 bases, with 8 bases between them.

The chain links TRBV19 to TRBJ1-5; TRBD1 matches at 7 bases. In germline, CDR1 is LNHDA, CDR2 SQIVND (reference sequence). The ends lost 4 bases at V and 3 bases at J; junction bases unmatched: 6. This CDR3 is built from 15 residues. Written as DNA, the CDR3 is TGTGCCAGTAGTACACAACAGGGGTCCAATCAGCCCCAGCATTTT. Its translation is CASSTQQGSNQPQHF.

The chain has TRBV29-1 and TRBJ2-1; 11 bases map to TRBD2. Per the germline V gene, CDR1 is SQVTM and CDR2 is ANQGSEA. With 7 bases clipped from V and 9 bases from J, the junction kept 26 bases outside the gene matches. The CDR3 length is 19 residues. The CDR3, as DNA: TGCAGCGGCCAGACAGGGGCCACACTTACTAGCGGGAGATATACTGAGCAGTTCTTC. This translates into CSGQTGATLTSGRYTEQFF.

This clonotype showed up just a few times. The chain uses TRBV19 and TRBJ2-2; D assignment may be TRBD1 or TRBD2 (6 bases each). The germline CDR1 and CDR2 sequences are LNHDA and SQIVND (reference sequence). The V end was cut by 7 bases, the J end by 8 bases, with 20 bases between. The CDR3 runs to 15 residues. This CDR3 reads CASKEGQGIAGELFF. The CDR3 coding sequence is TGTGCCAGTAAGGAGGGCCAGGGGATAGCTGGGGAGCTGTTTTTT. Based on the CDR3 plus reference TRBV19 and TRBJ2-2, the full variable domain is DGGITQSPKYLFRKEGQNVTLSCEQNLNHDAMYWYRQDPGQGLRLIYYSQIVNDFQKGDIAEGYSVSREKKESFPLTVTSAQKNPTAFYLCASKEGQGIAGELFFGEGSRLTVL.

This chain connects TRBV2 to TRBJ2-7; no definite D call. The CDR3 covers 13 residues. CDR1 is SNHLY and CDR2 is FYNNEI in the germline V gene. V was pared by 3 bases and J by 2 bases, with 8 bases between. This chain's CDR3 is CASSDDGPYEQYF. In DNA form, the CDR3 reads TGTGCCAGCAGTGACGACGGCCCCTACGAGCAGTACTTC.

V is TRBV20-1 and J is TRBJ2-7; a possible D gene is TRBD2 (5 bases). The CDR3 consists of 12 residues. The V gene's germline CDR1 is DFQATT and CDR2 SNEGSKA (reference sequence). Trimming removed 3 bases at V and 4 bases at J, with 10 bases between. The CDR3 reads CSASAPGYEQYF. The CDR3 bases are TGCAGTGCTAGTGCCCCGGGGTACGAGCAGTACTTC.

The chain uses TRBV7-2 and TRBJ2-4, with 10 bases identical to TRBD2. Germline V gene sequence: CDR1 SGHTA, CDR2 FQGNSA. The CDR3 contains 15 residues. The V gene end was trimmed by 6 bases and the J gene end by 5 bases; junction bases not matched to a gene: 7. Here the CDR3 DNA reads TGTGCCAGCAGTACGACTAGCGGGTTCGAAAACATTCAGTACTTC. Translation gives CASSTTSGFENIQYF.

This clonotype was recorded at least ten times. The gene calls are TRBV20-1 and TRBJ2-7; possibly TRBD2 for D (6 bases). Looked up from germline, CDR1 is DFQATT and CDR2 is SNEGSKA (reference sequence). CDR3 size: 15 residues. V was shortened by 5 bases and J by 4 bases, with 21 bases between the two germline ends. The DNA of the CDR3 is TGCAGTGCTTCCCGCCCCCGGACTACAATTTACGAGCAGTACTTC. Amino acid sequence: CSASRPRTTIYEQYF.

This clonotype showed up just a few times. Here the CDR3 DNA reads TGTGCCAGCAGCTTGCAGGTTTTGAACTATGGCTACACCTTC. This encodes CASSLQVLNYGYTF. The chain combines TRBV5-4 with TRBJ1-2, with no clear D. Trimming left V 1 base short and J 2 bases short, with 9 bases between. Germline V gives CDR1 SGHNT, CDR2 YYREEE (reference sequence). The length of the CDR3 is 14 residues. Full variable domain (outside the CDR3, taken from reference TRBV5-4 and TRBJ1-2): ETGVTQSPTHLIKTRGQQVTLRCSSQSGHNTVSWYQQALGQGPQFIFQYYREEENGRGNFPPRFSGLQFPNYSSELNVNALELDDSALYLCASSLQVLNYGYTFGSGTRLTVV.

This clonotype was detected only a few times. V usage is TRBV30 and J usage is TRBJ2-5; maybe TRBD2 (6 bases). V lost 6 bases and J lost 0, with 11 bases in between. Germline-derived CDR1 and CDR2 are GTSNPN and SVGIG (reference sequence). CDR3 length: 13 residues. The CDR3 DNA reads as TGTGCCTGTCCCGGGGGAGACCAAGAGACCCAGTACTTC. Encoded protein: CACPGGDQETQYF.

This clonotype was detected only a few times. The chain uses TRBV4-3 and TRBJ1-1; unclear D gene. V was trimmed by 5 bases and J by 2 bases, leaving 9 bases between them. In germline, CDR1 is LGHNA, CDR2 YSLEER. The CDR3 runs to 13 residues. CDR3 nucleotides: TGCGCCAGCAGCTTTAACGGTAACACTGAAGCTTTCTTT. This translates into CASSFNGNTEAFF.

The J gene is TRBJ1-2, the V gene TRBV10-3; D ambiguous. Trimming left V 2 bases short and J 6 bases short, with 16 bases between. Germline values: CDR1 ENHRY, CDR2 SYGVKD. This CDR3 spans 15 amino acids. The CDR3 spells CAISEPASRGDGYTF. As DNA, the CDR3 is TGTGCCATCAGTGAGCCTGCGTCTAGAGGCGATGGCTACACCTTC.

This chain connects TRBV6-2 or TRBV6-3 to TRBJ2-7; TRBD2 aligns across 11 bases. The CDR3 runs to 16 residues. The junction had 10 bases not matched to a gene; V was cut back by 4 bases and J by 5 bases. From germline, CDR1 is MNHEY and CDR2 SVGEGT. In DNA, the CDR3 is TGTGCCAGCAGTTTAACTAGCGGGAGAGGCGGCAACGAGCAGTACTTC. Translation gives CASSLTSGRGGNEQYF.

This clonotype was seen a few times. The chain recombines TRBV20-1 with TRBJ2-5; 7 bases are a match to TRBD1. This CDR3 has 12 amino acids. V lost 5 bases, J lost 3 bases, and 3 bases stayed unmatched. In germline, CDR1 is DFQATT, CDR2 SNEGSKA (reference sequence). In nucleotides, the CDR3 is TGCAGTGCTGAAGACAGGGAAGAGACCCAGTACTTC. Translation gives CSAEDREETQYF.

The chain has TRBV6-1 and TRBJ2-3; D gene unclear. Deletions cut 10 bases from V and 2 bases from J, with 22 bases between. This CDR3 region has 16 residues. Germline CDR1 and CDR2: MNHNS and SASEGT. Written as DNA, the CDR3 is TGTGCCACCGTCCATCGATCGGGTGCGATCACAGATACGCAGTATTTT. Encoded protein: CATVHRSGAITDTQYF.

This clonotype was counted only a few times. V is TRBV7-9 and J is TRBJ2-7; TRBD2 agrees at 8 bases. Germline V CDR1 and CDR2: SEHNR, FQNEAQ (reference sequence). This CDR3 is built from 13 residues. V lost 10 bases to trimming and J lost 3 bases; unmatched junction nucleotides: 8. CDR3 coding DNA: TGTGCCACCGCTAGCGGGCGTTACTACGAGCAGTACTTC. It specifies CATASGRYYEQYF.

This clonotype was seen only a few times. The V gene is TRBV28, the J gene TRBJ2-1; 8 bases match TRBD1. V dropped 1 base and J dropped 13; count of bases not matched to a gene: 3. Per germline, CDR1 MDHEN and CDR2 SYDVKM. The CDR3 loop spans 12 amino acids. The CDR3 DNA follows: TGTGCCAGCAGTTTATCTGGGACAGGTCAGTTCTTC. Translating it yields CASSLSGTGQFF. Combining the CDR3 with reference TRBV28 and TRBJ2-1 gives the whole variable domain DVKVTQSSRYLVKRTGEKVFLECVQDMDHENMFWYRQDPGLGLRLIYFSYDVKMKEKGDIPEGYSVSREKKERFSLILESASTNQTSMYLCASSLSGTGQFFGPGTRLTVL.

The rearrangement uses TRBV5-1 and TRBJ2-5; D possibly corresponds to TRBD2 (5 bases). CDR3 length: 14 amino acids. Trimming stripped 4 bases from V and 3 bases from J, with 13 bases between. The germline gives CDR1 SGHRS, CDR2 YFSETQ. CDR3 coding DNA: TGCGCCAGCAGCGCCGGGATGGGGAAAGAGACCCAGTACTTC. Protein product: CASSAGMGKETQYF.

The sample holds many counts of this clonotype. The chain employs TRBV10-3 and TRBJ2-5; D ambiguous. With 0 bases removed from V and 5 bases from J, the gap between germline ends came to 1 base. The CDR3 spans 11 residues. Per germline, CDR1 ENHRY and CDR2 SYGVKD. The CDR3 DNA sequence: TGTGCCATCAGTGAGTCGGAGACCCAGTACTTC. Amino acid sequence: CAISESETQYF.

This clonotype was seen a few times. This chain uses TRBV28 with TRBJ2-1, with 8 positions matching TRBD2. CDR3 length: 15 residues. Germline V gene data show CDR1 as MDHEN and CDR2 as SYDVKM. With 2 bases clipped from V and 8 bases from J, the junction kept 8 bases outside the gene matches. This CDR3 is CASSLLSGSGYEQFF. The CDR3 nucleotides are TGTGCCAGCAGTTTACTAAGCGGGAGCGGATATGAGCAGTTCTTC. The full variable domain, in which reference TRBV28 and TRBJ2-1 provide the parts outside the CDR3, is DVKVTQSSRYLVKRTGEKVFLECVQDMDHENMFWYRQDPGLGLRLIYFSYDVKMKEKGDIPEGYSVSREKKERFSLILESASTNQTSMYLCASSLLSGSGYEQFFGPGTRLTVL.

For this clonotype: Compared with germline, one end of the junction differs, possibly owing to a read error. This sequence joins TRBV6-2 or TRBV6-3 and TRBJ2-1, with TRBD2 matching over 10 bases. In germline, CDR1 is MNHEY, CDR2 SVGEGT. This CDR3 is built from 19 residues. The CDR3 is CASSYSQLGISGRVNEQLF. The DNA of the CDR3 is TGTGCCAGCAGTTACTCGCAGTTAGGTATCAGCGGGAGGGTCAATGAGCAGCTCTTC.

The chain is built from TRBV7-2 and TRBJ2-3; the D gene is possibly TRBD2 (6 bases). The CDR3 has 15 residues. Germline CDR1 reads SGHTA; CDR2 reads FQGNSA. Trimming took 2 bases from V and 7 from J, leaving 16 bases between them. The CDR3 here is CASSLSVEGAHTQYF. The CDR3 coding sequence is TGTGCCAGCAGCTTATCGGTGGAGGGTGCCCATACGCAGTATTTT.